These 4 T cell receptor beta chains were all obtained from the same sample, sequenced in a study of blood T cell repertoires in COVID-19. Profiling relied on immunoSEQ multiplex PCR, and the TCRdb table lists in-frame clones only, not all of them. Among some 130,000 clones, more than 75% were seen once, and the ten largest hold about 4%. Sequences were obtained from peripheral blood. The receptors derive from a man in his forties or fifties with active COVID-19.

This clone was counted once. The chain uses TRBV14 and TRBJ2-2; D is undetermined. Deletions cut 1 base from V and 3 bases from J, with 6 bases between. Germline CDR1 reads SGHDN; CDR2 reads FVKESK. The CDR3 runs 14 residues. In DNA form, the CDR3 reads TGTGCCAGCAGCCAAGTACACCACACCGGGGAGCTGTTTTTT. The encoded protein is CASSQVHHTGELFF.

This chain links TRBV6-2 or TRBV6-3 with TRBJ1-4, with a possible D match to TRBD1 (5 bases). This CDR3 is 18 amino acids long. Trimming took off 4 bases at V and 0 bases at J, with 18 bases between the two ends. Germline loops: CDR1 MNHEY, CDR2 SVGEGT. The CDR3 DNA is TGTGCCAGCAGTTGGACAAGCAAGGATGTTGCAACTAATGAAAAACTGTTTTTT. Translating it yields CASSWTSKDVATNEKLFF.

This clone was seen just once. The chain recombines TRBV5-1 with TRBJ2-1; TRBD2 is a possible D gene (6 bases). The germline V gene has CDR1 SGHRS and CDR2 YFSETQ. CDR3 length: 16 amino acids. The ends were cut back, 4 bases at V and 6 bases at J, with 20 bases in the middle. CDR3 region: CASSPQTATSGNEQFF. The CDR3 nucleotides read TGCGCCAGCAGCCCGCAAACAGCGACTAGTGGCAATGAGCAGTTCTTC.

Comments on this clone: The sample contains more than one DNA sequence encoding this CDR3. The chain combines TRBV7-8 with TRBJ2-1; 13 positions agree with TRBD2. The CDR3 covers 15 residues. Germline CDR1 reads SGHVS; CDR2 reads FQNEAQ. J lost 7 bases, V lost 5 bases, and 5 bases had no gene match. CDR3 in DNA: TGTGCCAGCAGCCCTGGACTAGCGGGAGTGAATGAGCAGTTCTTC. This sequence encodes CASSPGLAGVNEQFF.